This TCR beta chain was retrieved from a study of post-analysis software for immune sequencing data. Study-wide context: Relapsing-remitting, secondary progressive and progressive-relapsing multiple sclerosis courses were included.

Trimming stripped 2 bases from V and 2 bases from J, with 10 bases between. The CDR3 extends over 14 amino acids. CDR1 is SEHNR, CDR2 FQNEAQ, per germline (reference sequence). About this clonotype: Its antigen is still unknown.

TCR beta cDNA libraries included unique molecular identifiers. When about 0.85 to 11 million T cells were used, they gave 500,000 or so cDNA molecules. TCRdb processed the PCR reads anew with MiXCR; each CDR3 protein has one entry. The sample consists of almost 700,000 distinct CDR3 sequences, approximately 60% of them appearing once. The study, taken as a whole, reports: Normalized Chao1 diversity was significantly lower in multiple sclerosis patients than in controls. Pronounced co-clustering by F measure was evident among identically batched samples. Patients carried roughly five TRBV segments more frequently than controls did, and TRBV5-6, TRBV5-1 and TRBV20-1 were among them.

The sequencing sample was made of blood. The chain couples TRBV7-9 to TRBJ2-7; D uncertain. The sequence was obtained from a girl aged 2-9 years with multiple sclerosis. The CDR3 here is CASSLSVEAYEQYF. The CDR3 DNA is TGTGCCAGCAGCTTATCAGTAGAGGCCTACGAGCAGTACTTC. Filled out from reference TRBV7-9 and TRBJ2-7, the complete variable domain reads DTGVSQNPRHKITKRGQNVTFRCDPISEHNRLYWYRQTLGQGPEFLTYFQNEAQLEKSRLLSDRFSAERPKGSFSTLEIQRTEQGDSAMYLCASSLSVEAYEQYFGPGTRLTVT.